This T cell receptor beta chain stems from a study of patients and donors after allogeneic stem cell transplantation. Each CDR3 protein is one row after TCRdb ran MiXCR on the RT-PCR reads. The sample holds more than 850,000 distinct CDR3 sequences, roughly 18% seen once. V lost 5 bases and J lost 6, with 14 bases in between. Per the germline V gene, CDR1 is SGHAT and CDR2 is FQNNGV. This CDR3 comprises 14 residues. Sequencing was done on a sample of blood, either unsorted or a sorted T cell fraction (not recorded which). This receptor was taken from a human donor who was either an allogeneic HSCT recipient or a stem cell or donor lymphocyte infusion donor (not recorded which). It is not recorded whose cells these are; they may come from a transplant donor. This chain uses TRBV11-2 with TRBJ2-1; no reliable D call. The CDR3 DNA reads TGTGCCAGCAGCCCCCCGGCCAGCGCCAATGAGCAGTTCTTC. Translation: CASSPPASANEQFF.